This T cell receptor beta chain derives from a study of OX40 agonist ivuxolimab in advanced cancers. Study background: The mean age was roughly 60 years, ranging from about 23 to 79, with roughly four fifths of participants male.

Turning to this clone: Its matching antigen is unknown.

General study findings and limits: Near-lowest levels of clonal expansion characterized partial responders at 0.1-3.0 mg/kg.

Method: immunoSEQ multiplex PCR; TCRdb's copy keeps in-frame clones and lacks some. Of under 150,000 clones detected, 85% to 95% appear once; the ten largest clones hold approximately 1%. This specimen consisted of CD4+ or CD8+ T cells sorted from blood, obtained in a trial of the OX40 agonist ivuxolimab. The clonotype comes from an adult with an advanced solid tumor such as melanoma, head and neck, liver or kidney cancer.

CDR3 sequence (DNA): TGTGCCAGCAGTTCAACTAGCGGGAGGAACACGCAGTATTTT. Translated, it gives CASSSTSGRNTQYF. The chain recombines TRBV6-5 with TRBJ2-3; 12 bases match TRBD2. There are 14 residues in the CDR3. Germline loops: CDR1 MNHEY, CDR2 SVGAGI. V shed 4 bases and J 9 bases; nucleotides not matched to a gene: 5.